This T cell receptor beta chain was sequenced for a study of blood T cell repertoires in COVID-19. Study-wide background: Some COVID-19 samples were acute and others convalescent; all came from the United States, Italy and Spain. T cells, B-cell-depleted T cells, or PBMCs provided the cDNA or gDNA that served as material.

This clone occurred once. In the authors' workflow: Estimates of nucleated cell counts were drawn from the amplification of reference gene primers. Assay: immunoSEQ multiplex PCR; the TCRdb copy retains only in-frame clones and omits some. From that table come the V and J calls and clone size; the DNA was used to work out D and trimming. In the table there are 35,000 to 55,000 clones, about 85% of which are singletons. This receptor was obtained from a woman in her 70s in a cohort sampled during active COVID-19. What was sequenced was peripheral blood.

The chain's CDR3 is CASSSFPYEQYF. The CDR3 nucleotides read TGTGCCAGCAGCTCCTTTCCCTACGAGCAGTACTTC. The rearrangement links TRBV11-2 to TRBJ2-7; no reliable D call. V was shortened by 4 bases and J by 2 bases, with 6 bases between the two germline ends. Germline CDR1 reads SGHAT; CDR2 reads FQNNGV. This CDR3 comprises 12 residues.